This is a list of T cell receptor beta chains from one sample in a study of blood T cell repertoires in COVID-19. TCRdb keeps only in-frame clones here, not all; method: immunoSEQ multiplex PCR. In the table there are about 64,000 clones, about 93% of which are singletons. The specimen sequenced was peripheral blood. These receptor sequences come from a woman aged 80 or older with active COVID-19. CDR3s include the opening cysteine and the closing phenylalanine or tryptophan.

cdr3_aa: CASSVSGRSTDTQYF
v_call: TRBV2
j_call: TRBJ2-3

cdr3_aa: CASSKLTGTGGYEQYF
v_call: TRBV6-2/TRBV6-3
j_call: TRBJ2-7

cdr3_aa: CASRISGGGDTQYF
v_call: TRBV2
j_call: TRBJ2-3

cdr3_aa: CASSIGRPGTAESEAFF
v_call: TRBV19
j_call: TRBJ1-1

cdr3_aa: CATATGTVNYGYTF
v_call: TRBV19
j_call: TRBJ1-2

cdr3_aa: CASREGRSSYEQYF
v_call: TRBV5-6
j_call: TRBJ2-7

cdr3_aa: CASSLVGRGSTDTQYF
v_call: TRBV7-2
j_call: TRBJ2-3

cdr3_aa: CSVTPSGRREETQYF
v_call: TRBV29-1
j_call: TRBJ2-5

cdr3_aa: CAWSPPTGRETQYF
v_call: TRBV30
j_call: TRBJ2-5

cdr3_aa: CASRQGRAPYNEQFF
v_call: TRBV7-9
j_call: TRBJ2-1

cdr3_aa: CASSRDRFYTF
v_call: TRBV4-1
j_call: TRBJ1-2

cdr3_aa: CASSPRTGAGNTIYF
v_call: TRBV18
j_call: TRBJ1-3

cdr3_aa: CASSQAGQGANQPQHF
v_call: TRBV4-1
j_call: TRBJ1-5

cdr3_aa: CASSHLGGGQETQYF
v_call: TRBV9
j_call: TRBJ2-5

cdr3_aa: CASSGSGLQETQYF
v_call: TRBV10-1
j_call: TRBJ2-5

cdr3_aa: CATSDRSTGYNEQFF
v_call: TRBV24-1
j_call: TRBJ2-1

cdr3_aa: CASSLSSRNTEAFF
v_call: TRBV5-1
j_call: TRBJ1-1

cdr3_aa: CASIGGNTGELFF
v_call: TRBV28
j_call: TRBJ2-2

cdr3_aa: CASIAGQALSGNTIYF
v_call: TRBV6-6
j_call: TRBJ1-3

cdr3_aa: CASSIWREGGNEQFF
v_call: TRBV19
j_call: TRBJ2-1

cdr3_aa: CASSLWAGQGAGILTEAFF
v_call: TRBV27
j_call: TRBJ1-1

cdr3_aa: CASSEPGTSGRAYEQFF
v_call: TRBV2
j_call: TRBJ2-1

cdr3_aa: CASAPGVLGNTIYF
v_call: TRBV28
j_call: TRBJ1-3

cdr3_aa: CASSIASAEGETQYF
v_call: TRBV19
j_call: TRBJ2-5

cdr3_aa: CAWSVLTQPQHF
v_call: TRBV30
j_call: TRBJ1-5

cdr3_aa: CASSPSRDPYNEQFF
v_call: TRBV19
j_call: TRBJ2-1

cdr3_aa: CATSETSGGTDTQYF
v_call: TRBV24-1
j_call: TRBJ2-3

cdr3_aa: CASSPPGLAGNTGELFF
v_call: TRBV18
j_call: TRBJ2-2

cdr3_aa: CASSGPSGDSNQPQHF
v_call: TRBV2
j_call: TRBJ1-5

cdr3_aa: CATQERLAGYNEQFF
v_call: TRBV10-3
j_call: TRBJ2-1

cdr3_aa: CASSQDTGHGANVLTF
v_call: TRBV4-1
j_call: TRBJ2-6

cdr3_aa: CASSPTSGSQETQYF
v_call: TRBV18
j_call: TRBJ2-5

cdr3_aa: CASRSGERSPLHF
v_call: TRBV28
j_call: TRBJ1-6

cdr3_aa: CASSPLAGPQETQYF
v_call: TRBV19
j_call: TRBJ2-5

cdr3_aa: CASSRTGLSYTF
v_call: TRBV19
j_call: TRBJ1-2

cdr3_aa: CASSRGQDHTEAFF
v_call: TRBV18
j_call: TRBJ1-1

cdr3_aa: CASSYGFSGEAFF
v_call: TRBV11-2
j_call: TRBJ1-1

cdr3_aa: CASSYGTGTGNTIYF
v_call: TRBV27
j_call: TRBJ1-3

cdr3_aa: CASSLVPSGGGGETQYF
v_call: TRBV5-1
j_call: TRBJ2-5

cdr3_aa: CASKGRQPTDTQYF
v_call: TRBV27
j_call: TRBJ2-3

cdr3_aa: CSAAYGANVLTF
v_call: TRBV29-1
j_call: TRBJ2-6

cdr3_aa: CASIPLDLGTEAFF
v_call: TRBV19
j_call: TRBJ1-1

cdr3_aa: CATSDPGQGAPDTQYF
v_call: TRBV24-1
j_call: TRBJ2-3

cdr3_aa: CASSLEGVTEAFF
v_call: TRBV5-1
j_call: TRBJ1-1

cdr3_aa: CASSFQGEYGNEQYF
v_call: TRBV5-6
j_call: TRBJ2-7

cdr3_aa: CASSLSEAPGSNQPQHF
v_call: TRBV11-2
j_call: TRBJ1-5

cdr3_aa: CASSRPGLAGYEQYF
v_call: TRBV28
j_call: TRBJ2-7

cdr3_aa: CASRGQTSLTNYGYTF
v_call: TRBV28
j_call: TRBJ1-2

cdr3_aa: CASSPGGRNYGYTF
v_call: TRBV28
j_call: TRBJ1-2

cdr3_aa: CASSRPTRRISGNTIYF
v_call: TRBV6-2/TRBV6-3
j_call: TRBJ1-3

cdr3_aa: CASSHGDRAVF
v_call: TRBV4-1
j_call: TRBJ2-4

cdr3_aa: CASSGRGSYEQYF
v_call: TRBV19
j_call: TRBJ2-7

cdr3_aa: CASSPGLAGLSSYNEQFF
v_call: TRBV10-1
j_call: TRBJ2-1